This TCR beta chain appears in the sequencing data of a study of blood T cell repertoires in COVID-19. Regarding this clone: The sample holds other DNA sequences that translate to the same CDR3.

Produced via immunoSEQ multiplex PCR; TCRdb's table is partial and in-frame only. The sample carries 400,000 to 500,000 clones, approximately 88% recorded once. CDR1 and CDR2 (germline): SEHNR, FQNEAQ (reference sequence). This CDR3 spans 15 amino acids. V lost 5 bases to trimming and J lost 1 base; unmatched junction nucleotides: 7. The sequencing sample was made of PBMCs or T cells enriched from blood (not recorded which). The chain joins TRBV7-9 to TRBJ1-1; 7 bases are a match to TRBD1. The receptor was derived from a woman in her forties who had recovered from COVID-19. The CDR3: CASSLAGTANTEAFF. The DNA for the CDR3 is TGTGCCAGCAGCCTTGCCGGGACAGCGAACACTGAAGCTTTCTTT.